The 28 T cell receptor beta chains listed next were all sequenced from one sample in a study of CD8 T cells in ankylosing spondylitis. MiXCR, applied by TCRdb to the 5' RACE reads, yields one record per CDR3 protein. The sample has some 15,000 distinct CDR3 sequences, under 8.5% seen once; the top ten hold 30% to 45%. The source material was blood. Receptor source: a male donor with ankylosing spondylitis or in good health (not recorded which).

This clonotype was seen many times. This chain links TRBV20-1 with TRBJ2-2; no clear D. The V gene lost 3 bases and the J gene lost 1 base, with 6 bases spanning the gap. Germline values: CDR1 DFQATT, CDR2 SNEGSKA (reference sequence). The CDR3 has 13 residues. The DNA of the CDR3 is TGCAGTGCTAGGGCAGGGAACACCGGGGAGCTGTTTTTT. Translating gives CSARAGNTGELFF.

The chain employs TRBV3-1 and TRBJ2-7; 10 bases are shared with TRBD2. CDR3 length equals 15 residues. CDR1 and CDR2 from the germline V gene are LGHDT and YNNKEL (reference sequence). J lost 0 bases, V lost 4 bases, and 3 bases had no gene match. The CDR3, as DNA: TGTGCCAGCAGCCCATCTAGCGGGAGCTCCTACGAGCAGTACTTC. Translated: CASSPSSGSSYEQYF.

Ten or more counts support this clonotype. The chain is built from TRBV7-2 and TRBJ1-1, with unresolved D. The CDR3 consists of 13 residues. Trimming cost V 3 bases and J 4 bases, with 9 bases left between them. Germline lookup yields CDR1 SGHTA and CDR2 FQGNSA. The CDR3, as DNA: TGTGCCAGCAGCTTCCGGGCCGGCACTGAAGCTTTCTTT. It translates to CASSFRAGTEAFF.

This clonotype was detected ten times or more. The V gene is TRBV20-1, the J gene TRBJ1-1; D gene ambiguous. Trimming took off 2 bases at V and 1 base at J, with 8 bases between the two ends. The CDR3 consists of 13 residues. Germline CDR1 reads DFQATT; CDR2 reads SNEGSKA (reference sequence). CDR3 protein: CSARRQRNTEAFF. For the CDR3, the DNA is TGCAGTGCTAGACGGCAGAGGAACACTGAAGCTTTCTTT.

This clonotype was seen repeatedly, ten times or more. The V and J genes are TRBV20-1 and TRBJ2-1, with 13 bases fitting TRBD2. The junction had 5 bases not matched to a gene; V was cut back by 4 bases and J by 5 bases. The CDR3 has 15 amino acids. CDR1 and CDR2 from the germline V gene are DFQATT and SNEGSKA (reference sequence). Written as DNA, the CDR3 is TGCAGTGCTACCGGACTAGCGGGGGCGGACAATGAGCAGTTCTTC. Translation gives CSATGLAGADNEQFF.

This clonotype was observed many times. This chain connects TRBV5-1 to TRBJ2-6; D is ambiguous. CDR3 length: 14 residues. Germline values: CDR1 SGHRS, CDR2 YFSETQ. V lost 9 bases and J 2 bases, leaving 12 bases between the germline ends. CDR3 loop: CATFLLAGANVLTF. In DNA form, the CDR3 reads TGCGCCACCTTTCTCCTAGCTGGGGCCAACGTCCTGACTTTC.

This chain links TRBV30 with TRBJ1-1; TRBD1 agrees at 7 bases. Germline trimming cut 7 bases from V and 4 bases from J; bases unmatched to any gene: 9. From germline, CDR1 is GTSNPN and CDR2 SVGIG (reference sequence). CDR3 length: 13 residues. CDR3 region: CASPRGQGTEAFF. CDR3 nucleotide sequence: TGTGCCTCCCCGAGGGGGCAAGGCACTGAAGCTTTCTTT.

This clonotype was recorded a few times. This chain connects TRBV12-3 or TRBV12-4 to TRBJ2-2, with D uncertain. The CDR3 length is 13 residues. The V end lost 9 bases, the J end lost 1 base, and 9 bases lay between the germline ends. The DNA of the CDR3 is TGTGCCAGGATGGACGGGAACACCGGGGAGCTGTTTTTT. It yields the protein CARMDGNTGELFF.

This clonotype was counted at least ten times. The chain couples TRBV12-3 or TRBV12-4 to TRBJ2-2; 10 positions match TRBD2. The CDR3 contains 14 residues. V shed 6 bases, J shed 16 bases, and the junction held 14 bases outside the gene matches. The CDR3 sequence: CASSAASGGFGSFF. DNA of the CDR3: TGTGCCAGCAGCGCGGCTAGCGGGGGTTTCGGTTCGTTTTTT.

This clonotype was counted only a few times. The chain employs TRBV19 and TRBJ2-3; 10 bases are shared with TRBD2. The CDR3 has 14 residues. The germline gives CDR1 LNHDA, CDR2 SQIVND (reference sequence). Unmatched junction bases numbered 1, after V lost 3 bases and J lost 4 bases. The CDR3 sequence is CASSIGTSADTQYF. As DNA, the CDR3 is TGTGCCAGTAGTATTGGGACTAGCGCAGATACGCAGTATTTT.

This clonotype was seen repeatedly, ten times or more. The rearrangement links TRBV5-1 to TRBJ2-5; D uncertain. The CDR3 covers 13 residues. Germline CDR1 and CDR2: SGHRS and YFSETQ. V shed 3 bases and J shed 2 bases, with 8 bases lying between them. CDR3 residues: CASSSGFQETQYF. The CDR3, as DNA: TGCGCCAGCAGCTCTGGATTTCAAGAGACCCAGTACTTC.

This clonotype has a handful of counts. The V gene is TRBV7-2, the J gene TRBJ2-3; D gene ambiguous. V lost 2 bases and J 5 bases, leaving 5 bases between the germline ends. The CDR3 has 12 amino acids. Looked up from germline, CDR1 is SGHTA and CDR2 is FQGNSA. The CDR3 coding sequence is TGTGCCAGCAGCTTACGGGTAGATACGCAGTATTTT. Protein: CASSLRVDTQYF.

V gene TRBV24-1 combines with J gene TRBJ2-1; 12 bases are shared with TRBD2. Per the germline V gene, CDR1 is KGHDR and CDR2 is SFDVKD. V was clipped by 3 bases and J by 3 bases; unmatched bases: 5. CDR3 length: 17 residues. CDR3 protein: CATSDPRLAGDYNEQFF. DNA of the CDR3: TGTGCCACCAGTGATCCTAGACTAGCGGGGGACTACAATGAGCAGTTCTTC.

The CDR3 spells CASSHGRTEFSLGQYF. The CDR3 DNA follows: TGTGCCAGCAGCCACGGACGGACAGAATTCTCATTAGGGCAGTACTTC. This chain links TRBV3-1 with TRBJ2-7, with a tentative D call TRBD1 (6 bases). Per germline, CDR1 LGHDT and CDR2 YNNKEL (reference sequence). The germline V and J ends were trimmed by 3 bases and 9 bases, with 24 bases remaining between them. The CDR3 covers 16 residues.

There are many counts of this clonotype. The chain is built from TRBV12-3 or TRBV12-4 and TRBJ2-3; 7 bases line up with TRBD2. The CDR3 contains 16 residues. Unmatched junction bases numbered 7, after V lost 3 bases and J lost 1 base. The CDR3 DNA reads TGTGCCAGCAGTTTCCCCCAGCGGGACGGCACAGATACGCAGTATTTT. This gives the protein CASSFPQRDGTDTQYF.

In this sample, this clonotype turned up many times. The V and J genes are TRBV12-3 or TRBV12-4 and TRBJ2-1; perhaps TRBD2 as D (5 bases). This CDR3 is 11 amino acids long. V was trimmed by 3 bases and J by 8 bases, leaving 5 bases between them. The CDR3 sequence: CASSFGDEQFF. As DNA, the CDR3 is TGTGCCAGCAGTTTCGGGGATGAGCAGTTCTTC.

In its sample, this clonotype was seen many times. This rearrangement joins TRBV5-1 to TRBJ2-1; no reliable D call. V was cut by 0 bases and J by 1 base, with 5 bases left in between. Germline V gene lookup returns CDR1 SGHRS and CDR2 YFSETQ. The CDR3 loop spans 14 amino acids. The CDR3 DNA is TGCGCCAGCAGCTTGGAGGGTTCCTACAATGAGCAGTTCTTC. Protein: CASSLEGSYNEQFF.

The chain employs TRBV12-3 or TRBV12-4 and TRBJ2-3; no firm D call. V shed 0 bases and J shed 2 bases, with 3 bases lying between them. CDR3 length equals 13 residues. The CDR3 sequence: CASSLALTDTQYF. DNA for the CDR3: TGTGCCAGCAGTTTAGCCCTCACAGATACGCAGTATTTT.

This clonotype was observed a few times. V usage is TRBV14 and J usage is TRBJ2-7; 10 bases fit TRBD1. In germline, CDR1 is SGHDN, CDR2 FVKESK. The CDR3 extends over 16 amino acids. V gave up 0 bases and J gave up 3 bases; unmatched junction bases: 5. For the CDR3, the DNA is TGTGCCAGCAGCCAAGAGAGGACAGGGGGAATCTACGAGCAGTACTTC. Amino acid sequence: CASSQERTGGIYEQYF. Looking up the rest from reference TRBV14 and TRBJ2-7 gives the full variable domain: EAGVTQFPSHSVIEKGQTVTLRCDPISGHDNLYWYRRVMGKEIKFLLHFVKESKQDESGMPNNRFLAERTGGTYSTLKVQPAELEDSGVYFCASSQERTGGIYEQYFGPGTRLTVT.

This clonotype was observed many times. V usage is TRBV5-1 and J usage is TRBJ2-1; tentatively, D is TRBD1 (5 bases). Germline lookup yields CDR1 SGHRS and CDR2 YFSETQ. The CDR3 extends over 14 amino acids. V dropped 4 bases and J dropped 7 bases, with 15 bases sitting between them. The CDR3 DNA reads TGCGCCAGCAGCCCCCAAGGCCCAGGGAATGAGCAGTTCTTC. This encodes CASSPQGPGNEQFF.

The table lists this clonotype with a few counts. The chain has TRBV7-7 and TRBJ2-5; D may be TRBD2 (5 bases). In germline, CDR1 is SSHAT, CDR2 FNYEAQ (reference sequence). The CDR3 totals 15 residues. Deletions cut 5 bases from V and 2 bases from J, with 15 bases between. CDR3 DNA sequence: TGTGCCAGCAGCCCGCTTGGAGGCTTTCAAGAGACCCAGTACTTC. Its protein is CASSPLGGFQETQYF.

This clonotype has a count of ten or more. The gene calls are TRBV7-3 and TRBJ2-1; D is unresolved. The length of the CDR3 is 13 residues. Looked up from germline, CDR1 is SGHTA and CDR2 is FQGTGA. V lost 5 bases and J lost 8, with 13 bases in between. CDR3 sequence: CASSPSLGDEQFF. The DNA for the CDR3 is TGTGCCAGCAGCCCGTCGTTAGGTGATGAGCAGTTCTTC.

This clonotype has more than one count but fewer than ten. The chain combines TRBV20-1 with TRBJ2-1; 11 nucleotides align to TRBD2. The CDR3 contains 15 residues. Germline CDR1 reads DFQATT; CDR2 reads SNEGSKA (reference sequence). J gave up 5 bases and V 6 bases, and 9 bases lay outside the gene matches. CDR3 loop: CSARLAGGMDNEQFF. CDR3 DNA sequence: TGCAGTGCCCGTCTAGCGGGAGGAATGGACAATGAGCAGTTCTTC.

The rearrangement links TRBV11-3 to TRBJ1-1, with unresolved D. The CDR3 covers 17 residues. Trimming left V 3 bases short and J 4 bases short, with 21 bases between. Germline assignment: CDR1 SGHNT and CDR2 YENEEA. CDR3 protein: CASSLDAGPPSGTEAFF. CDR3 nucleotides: TGTGCCAGCAGCTTGGACGCCGGGCCTCCAAGTGGCACTGAAGCTTTCTTT.

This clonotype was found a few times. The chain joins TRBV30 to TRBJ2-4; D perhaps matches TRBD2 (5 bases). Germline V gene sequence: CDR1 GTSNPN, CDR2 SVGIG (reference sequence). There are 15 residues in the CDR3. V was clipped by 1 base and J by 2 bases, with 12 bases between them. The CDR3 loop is CAWSAGEISKNIQYF. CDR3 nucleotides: TGTGCCTGGAGTGCCGGGGAAATATCCAAAAACATTCAGTACTTC. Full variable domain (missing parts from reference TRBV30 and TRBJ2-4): SQTIHQWPATLVQPVGSPLSLECTVEGTSNPNLYWYRQAAGRGLQLLFYSVGIGQISSEVPQNLSASRPQDRQFILSSKKLLLSDSGFYLCAWSAGEISKNIQYFGAGTRLSVL.

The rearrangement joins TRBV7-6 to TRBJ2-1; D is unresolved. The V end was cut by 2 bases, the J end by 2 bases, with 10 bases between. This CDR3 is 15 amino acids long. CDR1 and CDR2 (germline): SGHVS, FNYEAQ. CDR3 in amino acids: CASSLSTYAYNEQFF. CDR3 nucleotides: TGTGCCAGCAGCTTATCCACGTATGCCTACAATGAGCAGTTCTTC.

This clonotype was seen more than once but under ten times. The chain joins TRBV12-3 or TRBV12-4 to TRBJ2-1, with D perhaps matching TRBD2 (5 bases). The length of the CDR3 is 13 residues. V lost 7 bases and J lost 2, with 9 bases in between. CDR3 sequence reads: CASTKEAYNEQFF. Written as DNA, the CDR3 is TGTGCCAGCACCAAGGAGGCCTACAATGAGCAGTTCTTC.

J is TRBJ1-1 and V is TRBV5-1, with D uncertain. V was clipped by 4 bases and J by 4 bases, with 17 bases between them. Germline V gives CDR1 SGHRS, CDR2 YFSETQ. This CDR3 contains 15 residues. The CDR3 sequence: CASSVRSGRGTEAFF. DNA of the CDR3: TGCGCCAGCAGCGTCCGTTCGGGGAGAGGCACTGAAGCTTTCTTT.